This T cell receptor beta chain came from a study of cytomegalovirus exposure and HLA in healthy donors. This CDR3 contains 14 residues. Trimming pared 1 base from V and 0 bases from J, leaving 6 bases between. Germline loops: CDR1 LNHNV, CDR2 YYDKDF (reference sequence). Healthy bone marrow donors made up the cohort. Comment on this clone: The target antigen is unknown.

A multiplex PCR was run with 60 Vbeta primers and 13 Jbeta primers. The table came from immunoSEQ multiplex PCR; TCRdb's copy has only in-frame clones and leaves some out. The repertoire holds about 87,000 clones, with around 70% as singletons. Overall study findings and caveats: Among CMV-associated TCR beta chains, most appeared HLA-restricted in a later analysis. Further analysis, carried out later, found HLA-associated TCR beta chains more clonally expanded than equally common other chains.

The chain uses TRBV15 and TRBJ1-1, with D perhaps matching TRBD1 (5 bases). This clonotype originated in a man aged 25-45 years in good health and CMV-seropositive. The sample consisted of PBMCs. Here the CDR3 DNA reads TGTGCCACCAGCAGAGGGGGCCTGAACACTGAAGCTTTCTTT. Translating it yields CATSRGGLNTEAFF.